This TCR beta chain was sequenced in a study of PD-1 blockade in classical Hodgkin lymphoma. Whole-study findings and limits: Complete responders started with a diversity level that resembled newly diagnosed patients at baseline.

All trial patients relapsed after autologous stem cell transplantation. Clones were read by immunoSEQ multiplex PCR, and TCRdb kept only the in-frame ones, dropping some. The sample records 38,000 or so clones, about 70% being singletons. The CDR3 spans 12 residues. Per germline, CDR1 MNHEY and CDR2 SMNVEV (reference sequence). Trimming shortened V by 5 bases and J by 8 bases, and 12 bases separated the two germline ends. This clone was seen only a few times. The antigen is not known. The J gene is TRBJ1-2, the V gene TRBV27; D uncertain. This clonotype originated in a human donor with classical Hodgkin lymphoma. The sequences come from peripheral blood mononuclear cells (PBMCs), collected before the second cycle of nivolumab. The CDR3 DNA sequence: TGTGCCAGCAGTCCCTTGATCGGAGGCTACACCTTC. It specifies CASSPLIGGYTF.